This T cell receptor (beta chain) was identified in a study of cytotoxic CD8 clonotypes in ibrutinib-treated CLL. The method was immunoSEQ multiplex PCR; TCRdb's version includes in-frame clones alone and lacks a portion of them. The sample yields some 140,000 clones, around 80% seen once. Trimming cost V 3 bases and J 4 bases, with 16 bases left between them. CDR3 length equals 16 residues. Germline CDR1 is LNHDA and CDR2 is SQIVND (reference sequence). The sequences come from PBMCs, collected after 12 months of ibrutinib treatment. The chain links TRBV19 to TRBJ2-1, with D perhaps TRBD2 (6 bases). This clonotype was obtained from a human donor with chronic lymphocytic leukemia. The CDR3, as DNA: TGTGCCAGTAGTATTGTGGGAGGCTCAACTTACAATGAGCAGTTCTTC. Amino acid sequence: CASSIVGGSTYNEQFF.